A single sample gave rise to the 31 T cell receptor beta chains below, sequenced in a study of blood T cells in healthy people across ages. For the second PCR, which ran for roughly 6 to 11 cycles, a sample-barcoded 5' primer and a J-beta primer mix were used. TCRdb called the 5' RACE reads again in MiXCR, with one record for every CDR3 protein. The sample lists under 2 million distinct CDR3 sequences, about 35% occurring once. Sequenced material: blood. Source of these receptors: a woman aged 25 to 39 in good health.

The V gene is TRBV28, the J gene TRBJ2-3, with TRBD2 matching 7 bases. V lost 5 bases to trimming and J lost 0 bases; unmatched junction nucleotides: 11. The CDR3 extends over 17 amino acids. Germline-derived CDR1 and CDR2 are MDHEN and SYDVKM. The CDR3: CASSNFVAGFSTDTQYF. CDR3 DNA sequence: TGTGCCAGCAGTAATTTCGTAGCGGGCTTCAGCACAGATACGCAGTATTTT.

This clonotype was observed a handful of times. This chain connects TRBV5-1 to TRBJ1-1; 11 bases agree with TRBD1. V lost 2 bases to trimming and J lost 6 bases; unmatched junction nucleotides: 9. The germline V gene encodes CDR1 SGHRS and CDR2 YFSETQ. CDR3 size: 16 residues. CDR3 protein: CASSFLAGTGGSEAFF. DNA for the CDR3: TGCGCCAGCAGCTTTTTGGCCGGGACAGGGGGATCTGAAGCTTTCTTT.

The chain employs TRBV2 and TRBJ2-5; 8 positions agree with TRBD2. The CDR3 is 16 amino acids. CDR1 and CDR2 from the germline V gene are SNHLY and FYNNEI. V trimming: 3 bases; J trimming: 2 bases; junction bases outside the gene matches: 8. The CDR3 protein is CASSDGRGGRQETQYF. CDR3 sequence (DNA): TGTGCCAGCAGTGACGGACGGGGGGGCCGGCAAGAGACCCAGTACTTC.

V gene TRBV12-3 or TRBV12-4 combines with J gene TRBJ2-7; D is possibly TRBD1 (5 bases). CDR3 length: 14 amino acids. Trimming took 7 bases from V and 3 from J, leaving 16 bases between them. The CDR3 here is CASNQGMRGYEQYF. The CDR3 region has the DNA TGTGCCAGCAATCAGGGTATGCGAGGCTACGAGCAGTACTTC.

The rearrangement uses TRBV20-1 and TRBJ2-3, with TRBD2 matching over 11 bases. The V segment lost 6 bases and the J segment 5 bases; nucleotides outside the gene matches: 7. The CDR3 totals 14 residues. Germline CDR1 is DFQATT and CDR2 is SNEGSKA (reference sequence). CDR3 nucleotide sequence: TGCAGTGCGAGTAGCGGGGGGGCGGGAGATACGCAGTATTTT. It codes for CSASSGGAGDTQYF.

This clonotype appeared a few times. This chain connects TRBV7-9 to TRBJ2-1; TRBD1 aligns across 8 bases. Germline values: CDR1 SEHNR, CDR2 FQNEAQ (reference sequence). CDR3 length: 16 residues. The V segment lost 5 bases and the J segment 0 bases; nucleotides outside the gene matches: 6. The CDR3 nucleotides are TGTGCCAGCAGCCGGACAGGGTCGAGCTCCTACAATGAGCAGTTCTTC. Translated: CASSRTGSSSYNEQFF.

The chain couples TRBV27 to TRBJ1-2; D unclear. The CDR3 loop spans 13 amino acids. Germline V gene data show CDR1 as MNHEY and CDR2 as SMNVEV (reference sequence). The V and J ends lost 8 bases and 4 bases respectively, with 14 bases between them. CDR3 loop: CASGPPRGYGYTF. The CDR3 nucleotides read TGTGCCAGCGGTCCACCGCGGGGCTATGGCTACACCTTC.

The chain uses TRBV7-3 and TRBJ2-3; the D gene is possibly TRBD2 (5 bases). Germline V lookup: CDR1 SGHTA, CDR2 FQGTGA. There are 15 residues in the CDR3. V lost 2 bases to trimming and J lost 2 bases, with 11 bases between them. The CDR3, as DNA: TGTGCCAGCAGCTTACGGGGATGTATCACAGATACGCAGTATTTT. Residues: CASSLRGCITDTQYF.

This rearrangement joins TRBV28 to TRBJ2-1; D is unresolved. The germline gives CDR1 MDHEN, CDR2 SYDVKM. This CDR3 is 17 amino acids long. V was shortened by 1 base and J by 4 bases, with 17 bases between the two germline ends. Written as DNA, the CDR3 is TGTGCCAGCAGTTTATCTGGCCGTCCGTTCAAATACAATGAGCAGTTCTTC. Translating gives CASSLSGRPFKYNEQFF.

This clonotype showed up just a few times. The rearrangement uses TRBV7-2 and TRBJ2-3; TRBD2 might be the D (6 bases). The ends were cut back, 1 base at V and 5 bases at J, with 25 bases in the middle. Germline CDR1 and CDR2: SGHTA and FQGNSA. The CDR3 sequence is 19 residues long. DNA of the CDR3: TGTGCCAGCAGCTTAGTTGGAGGGGCGCTTTTGCCGTTACGAGATACGCAGTATTTT. It is translated as CASSLVGGALLPLRDTQYF.

This clonotype was detected ten times or more. The CDR3 here is CAISEGQGGQETQYF. In DNA, the CDR3 is TGTGCCATCAGTGAAGGGCAGGGAGGACAAGAGACCCAGTACTTC. The J gene is TRBJ2-5, the V gene TRBV10-3; a possible D gene is TRBD2 (6 bases). The CDR3 spans 15 residues. CDR1 ENHRY and CDR2 SYGVKD come from the germline V gene. Deletions cut 3 bases from V and 2 bases from J, with 13 bases between.

The rearrangement uses TRBV9 and TRBJ2-3, with 8 bases matching TRBD2. This CDR3 is 15 amino acids long. Germline V gene lookup returns CDR1 SGDLS and CDR2 YYNGEE. V was pared by 5 bases and J by 2 bases, with 7 bases of the junction left unmatched. Written as DNA, the CDR3 is TGTGCCAGCAGTCAGACGGGACTAGACACAGATACGCAGTATTTT. This gives the protein CASSQTGLDTDTQYF.

This clonotype was counted only a few times. This chain uses TRBV27 with TRBJ2-3; D unresolved. The V end lost 8 bases, the J end lost 5 bases, and 8 bases lay between the germline ends. Germline lookup yields CDR1 MNHEY and CDR2 SMNVEV (reference sequence). This CDR3 spans 11 amino acids. The CDR3: CASLLGDTQYF. The CDR3 DNA sequence: TGTGCCAGCCTGTTGGGAGATACGCAGTATTTT.

The chain couples TRBV5-1 to TRBJ2-1; no definite D call. This CDR3 region has 15 residues. Germline V gives CDR1 SGHRS, CDR2 YFSETQ. V was pared by 1 base and J by 4 bases, with 12 bases between. The CDR3 loop reads CASSLPRQRYNEQFF. The CDR3 DNA reads as TGCGCCAGCAGCTTGCCCAGGCAGAGGTACAATGAGCAGTTCTTC.

This clonotype was detected a few times. The J gene is TRBJ2-7, the V gene TRBV24-1; TRBD1 aligns across 9 bases. Germline loops: CDR1 KGHDR, CDR2 SFDVKD. CDR3 length: 13 residues. J gave up 9 bases and V 4 bases, and 6 bases lay outside the gene matches. The CDR3 DNA sequence: TGTGCCACCAGTGACCGGGACAGGGATGTGCAGTACTTC. Amino acids: CATSDRDRDVQYF.

The genes are TRBV4-1 and TRBJ2-7; 7 positions agree with TRBD2. This CDR3 spans 18 amino acids. Germline assignment: CDR1 MGHRA and CDR2 YSYEKL. V lost 0 bases, J lost 0 bases, and 11 bases stayed unmatched. In DNA form, the CDR3 reads TGCGCCAGCAGCCAAGATCTCGAGGGGAGGGTGACCTCCTACGAGCAGTACTTC. It specifies CASSQDLEGRVTSYEQYF.

The table lists this clonotype with a few counts. This chain connects TRBV6-5 to TRBJ1-2; D might be TRBD1 (5 bases). The ends were cut back, 2 bases at V and 3 bases at J, with 10 bases in the middle. This CDR3 is 14 amino acids long. Per germline, CDR1 MNHEY and CDR2 SVGAGI. The CDR3 here is CASSYADNYYGYTF. CDR3 DNA sequence: TGTGCCAGCAGTTACGCGGACAACTACTATGGCTACACCTTC.

The V call is TRBV9, the J call TRBJ2-5, with TRBD2 identical over 8 bases. CDR1 and CDR2 (germline): SGDLS, YYNGEE. J lost 3 bases, V lost 0 bases, and 4 bases had no gene match. This CDR3 has 15 residues. The CDR3 DNA sequence: TGTGCCAGCAGCGTAGATCGGGGGGGCAAAGAGACCCAGTACTTC. Its translation is CASSVDRGGKETQYF.

This clonotype was detected only a few times. The chain links TRBV27 to TRBJ1-1; 9 bases align to TRBD1. Trimming removed 7 bases from V and 3 bases from J; junction bases left unmatched: 3. The CDR3 runs to 13 residues. Germline assignment: CDR1 MNHEY and CDR2 SMNVEV (reference sequence). The CDR3, as DNA: TGTGCCAGCACACAGGGGGCGCACACTGAAGCTTTCTTT. This gives the protein CASTQGAHTEAFF.

This chain uses TRBV5-5 with TRBJ2-7; 7 positions match TRBD1. V lost 4 bases, J lost 3 bases, and 10 bases stayed unmatched. CDR1 SGHKS and CDR2 YYEKEE come from the germline V gene (reference sequence). CDR3 length: 15 residues. This chain's CDR3 is CASSAEQGPLYEQYF. The CDR3 region has the DNA TGTGCCAGCAGCGCGGAACAGGGGCCCCTCTACGAGCAGTACTTC.

The J gene is TRBJ2-7, the V gene TRBV12-3 or TRBV12-4; no clear D. V was pared by 5 bases and J by 6 bases, with 17 bases between. This CDR3 contains 14 residues. The CDR3 nucleotides are TGTGCCAGCAGTGTAGATCTTGCTCTGCCCGAGCAGTACTTC. This gives the protein CASSVDLALPEQYF.

The J gene is TRBJ2-1, the V gene TRBV12-3 or TRBV12-4; perhaps TRBD2 as D (5 bases). The ends were cut back, 3 bases at V and 2 bases at J, with 8 bases in the middle. This CDR3 is 14 amino acids long. The CDR3: CASSLFGAYNEQFF. In DNA form, the CDR3 reads TGTGCCAGCAGTTTGTTCGGGGCCTACAATGAGCAGTTCTTC.

There are a few counts of this clonotype. The gene calls are TRBV20-1 and TRBJ2-4, with unresolved D. The CDR3 consists of 12 residues. V lost 3 bases to trimming and J lost 2 bases, with 5 bases between them. The germline gives CDR1 DFQATT, CDR2 SNEGSKA (reference sequence). CDR3 nucleotide sequence: TGCAGTGCTAGCGTACCCAAAAACATTCAGTACTTC. Translation gives CSASVPKNIQYF.

Written as DNA, the CDR3 is TGTGCCAGCAGCCAAGCCGGGGGCGTGCAGTACTTC. Protein product: CASSQAGGVQYF. The rearrangement links TRBV3-1 to TRBJ2-7, with D perhaps assigned TRBD1 or TRBD2 (6 bases each). From germline, CDR1 is LGHDT and CDR2 YNNKEL (reference sequence). The CDR3 runs 12 residues. V lost 1 base to trimming and J lost 9 bases, with 10 bases between them.

This clonotype has a count of ten or more. This chain joins TRBV7-9 and TRBJ2-7, with 8 bases identical to TRBD1. Germline-derived CDR1 and CDR2 are SEHNR and FQNEAQ (reference sequence). This CDR3 contains 14 residues. V was pared by 4 bases and J by 3 bases, with 5 bases of the junction left unmatched. The CDR3 DNA reads TGTGCCAGCAGCTCGGGACAGGTGATCTACGAGCAGTACTTC. This encodes CASSSGQVIYEQYF.

The rearrangement joins TRBV20-1 to TRBJ2-1; 7 bases match TRBD1. V lost 0 bases to trimming and J lost 4 bases; unmatched junction nucleotides: 9. In germline, CDR1 is DFQATT, CDR2 SNEGSKA (reference sequence). The CDR3 is 16 residues long. The chain's CDR3 is CSARDPGQLSYNEQFF. The CDR3 bases are TGCAGTGCTAGAGATCCGGGACAGTTGTCTTACAATGAGCAGTTCTTC.

Written as DNA, the CDR3 is TGCAGTGCGACCTCTAGCGGGAGAAGGAATGAGCAGTACTTC. Protein sequence: CSATSSGRRNEQYF. The chain is built from TRBV20-1 and TRBJ2-7; 10 bases align to TRBD2. The V gene's germline CDR1 is DFQATT and CDR2 SNEGSKA (reference sequence). The CDR3 runs to 14 residues. V shed 6 bases and J 7 bases; nucleotides not matched to a gene: 12.

CDR3 DNA: TGTGCCAGCAGCGGAATAGACTTACAAGAGACCCAGTACTTC. This translates into CASSGIDLQETQYF. The chain couples TRBV11-2 to TRBJ2-5; no definite D call. CDR3 size: 14 residues. The V end lost 5 bases, the J end lost 2 bases, and 12 bases lay between the germline ends. The germline V gene encodes CDR1 SGHAT and CDR2 FQNNGV.

This clonotype occurred a few times. The chain uses TRBV2 and TRBJ2-3, with TRBD2 matching over 8 bases. This CDR3 has 15 residues. Germline CDR1 and CDR2: SNHLY and FYNNEI. With 5 bases clipped from V and 5 bases from J, the junction kept 9 bases outside the gene matches. DNA of the CDR3: TGTGCCAGCAGTCGACTAGCGACGACAGAAGATACGCAGTATTTT. It specifies CASSRLATTEDTQYF.

This clonotype has just a few counts. The CDR3, as DNA: TGCGCCAGCAGCCGTGGGCTAGCGGGGGAAGTAGGTACGCAGTATTTT. Its translation is CASSRGLAGEVGTQYF. The V gene is TRBV5-1, the J gene TRBJ2-3; TRBD2 agrees at 10 bases. The CDR3 has 16 amino acids. Trimming at V came to 4 bases and at J to 8 bases, leaving 13 bases not matched to a gene. Germline lookup yields CDR1 SGHRS and CDR2 YFSETQ. The full variable domain, its missing parts supplied by reference TRBV5-1 and TRBJ2-3, is KAGVTQTPRYLIKTRGQQVTLSCSPISGHRSVSWYQQTPGQGLQFLFEYFSETQRNKGNFPGRFSGRQFSNSRSEMNVSTLELGDSALYLCASSRGLAGEVGTQYFGPGTRLTVL.

The chain couples TRBV20-1 to TRBJ2-7; 8 bases map to TRBD2. CDR3 length equals 15 residues. Germline V gives CDR1 DFQATT, CDR2 SNEGSKA (reference sequence). V was pared by 0 bases and J by 0 bases, with 4 bases of the junction left unmatched. The CDR3 nucleotides are TGCAGTGCTAGAGATGCTAGCGGGTCCTCCTACGAGCAGTACTTC. It specifies CSARDASGSSYEQYF.